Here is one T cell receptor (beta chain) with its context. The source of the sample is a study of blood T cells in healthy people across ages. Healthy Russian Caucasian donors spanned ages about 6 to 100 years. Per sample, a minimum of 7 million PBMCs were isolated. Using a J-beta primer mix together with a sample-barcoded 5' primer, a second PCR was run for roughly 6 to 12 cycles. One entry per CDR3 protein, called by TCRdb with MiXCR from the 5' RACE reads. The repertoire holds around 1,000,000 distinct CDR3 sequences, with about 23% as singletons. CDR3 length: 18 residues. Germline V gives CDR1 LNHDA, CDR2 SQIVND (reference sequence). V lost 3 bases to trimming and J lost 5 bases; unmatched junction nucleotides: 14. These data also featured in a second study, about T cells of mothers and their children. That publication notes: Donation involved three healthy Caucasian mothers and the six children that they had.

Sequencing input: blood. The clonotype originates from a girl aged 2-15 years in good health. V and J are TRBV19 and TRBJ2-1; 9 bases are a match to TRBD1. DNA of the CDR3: TGTGCCAGTAGTATTGGGTCGGGACAGGGTATTTTGGACAATGAGCAGTTCTTC. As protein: CASSIGSGQGILDNEQFF.